This record concerns one T cell receptor beta chain sequence. This record comes from a study of cytomegalovirus exposure and HLA in healthy donors. Germline CDR1 is LNHDA and CDR2 is SQIVND (reference sequence). The CDR3 consists of 17 residues. The trim removed 6 bases at V and 7 bases at J, leaving 15 bases unmatched. Amplification used 60 Vbeta primers and 13 Jbeta primers. The data were produced by immunoSEQ multiplex PCR, yet TCRdb's version contains in-frame clones alone and is incomplete. There are 70,000 to 80,000 clones in the sample; around 80% occur only once, and 1.5% to 2% lies in the top ten.

The chain joins TRBV19 to TRBJ2-3; TRBD2 matches 11 bases. Specimen: PBMCs. This receptor was obtained from a man between 18 and 29 years old in good health and CMV-seronegative. CDR3 loop: CASRTTASGRFLNTQYF. CDR3 sequence (DNA): TGTGCCAGTAGAACAACTGCTAGCGGGAGGTTTCTAAATACGCAGTATTTT.